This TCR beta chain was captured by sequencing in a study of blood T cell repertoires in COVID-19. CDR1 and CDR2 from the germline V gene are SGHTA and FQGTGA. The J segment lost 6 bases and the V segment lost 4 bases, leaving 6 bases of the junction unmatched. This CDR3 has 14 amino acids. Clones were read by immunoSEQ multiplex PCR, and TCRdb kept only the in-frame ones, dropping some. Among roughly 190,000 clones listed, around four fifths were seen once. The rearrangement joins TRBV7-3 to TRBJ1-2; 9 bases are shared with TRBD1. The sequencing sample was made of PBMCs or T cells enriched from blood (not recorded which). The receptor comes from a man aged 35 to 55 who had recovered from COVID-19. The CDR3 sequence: CASSSATGGDGYTF. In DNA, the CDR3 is TGTGCCAGCAGCTCCGCGACAGGGGGTGATGGCTACACCTTC.